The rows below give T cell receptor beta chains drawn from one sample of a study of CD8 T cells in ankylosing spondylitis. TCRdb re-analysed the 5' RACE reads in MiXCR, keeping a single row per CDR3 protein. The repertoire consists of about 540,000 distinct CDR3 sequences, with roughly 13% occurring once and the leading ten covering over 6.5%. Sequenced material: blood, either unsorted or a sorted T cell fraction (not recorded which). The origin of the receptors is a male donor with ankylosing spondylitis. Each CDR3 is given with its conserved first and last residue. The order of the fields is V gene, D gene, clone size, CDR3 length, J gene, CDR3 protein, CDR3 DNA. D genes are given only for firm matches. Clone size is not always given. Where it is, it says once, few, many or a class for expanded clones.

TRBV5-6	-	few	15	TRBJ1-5	CASSRLGGGNQPQHF	TGTGCCAGCAGCAGACTTGGGGGGGGGAATCAGCCCCAGCATTTT
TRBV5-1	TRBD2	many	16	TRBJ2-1	CASSLVGGGSYNEQFF	TGCGCCAGCAGCTTGGTGGGGGGGGGCTCCTACAATGAGCAGTTCTTC
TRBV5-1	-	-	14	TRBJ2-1	CASSNLEGNNEQFF	TGCGCCAGCAGCAACCTTGAAGGGAACAATGAGCAGTTCTTC
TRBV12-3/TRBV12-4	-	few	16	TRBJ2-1	CASSFRLLPSYNEQFF	TGTGCCAGCAGTTTCCGACTCCTACCATCCTACAATGAGCAGTTCTTC
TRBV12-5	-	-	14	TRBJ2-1	CASGLGVSGNEQFF	TGTGCTAGTGGTTTGGGGGTCTCAGGGAATGAGCAGTTCTTC
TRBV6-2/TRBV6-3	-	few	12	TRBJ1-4	CASSLMDEKLFF	TGTGCCAGCAGTCTGATGGACGAAAAACTGTTTTTT
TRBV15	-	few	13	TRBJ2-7	CATSREASYEQYF	TGTGCCACCAGCAGAGAGGCATCCTACGAGCAGTACTTC
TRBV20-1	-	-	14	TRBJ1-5	CSAGFGGVNQPQHF	TGCAGTGCTGGATTCGGGGGGGTCAATCAGCCCCAGCATTTT
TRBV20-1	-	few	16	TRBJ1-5	CSAAPPWVEGNQPQHF	TGCAGTGCTGCCCCCCCTTGGGTAGAGGGCAATCAGCCCCAGCATTTT
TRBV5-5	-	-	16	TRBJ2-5	CASSLGAVDSLETQYF	TGTGCCAGCAGCTTGGGTGCGGTGGACAGCTTGGAGACCCAGTACTTC
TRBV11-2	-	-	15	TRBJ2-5	CASSPPGGGEETQYF	TGTGCCAGCAGCCCCCCGGGCGGCGGAGAAGAGACCCAGTACTTC
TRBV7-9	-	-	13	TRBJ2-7	CASSRESTYEQYF	TGTGCCAGCAGTCGGGAGAGTACCTACGAGCAGTACTTC
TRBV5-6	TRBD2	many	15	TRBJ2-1	CASRFLGGRVNEQFF	TGTGCCAGCAGATTCTTGGGCGGGAGGGTTAATGAGCAGTTCTTC
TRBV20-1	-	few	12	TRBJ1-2	CSAREGVRGYTF	TGCAGTGCTAGAGAGGGGGTACGCGGCTACACCTTC
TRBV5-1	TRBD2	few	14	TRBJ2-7	CASRRREIVDEQYF	TGCGCCAGCAGAAGGCGGGAGATCGTGGACGAGCAGTACTTC
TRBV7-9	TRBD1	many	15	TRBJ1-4	CASSLVDRGPEKLFF	TGTGCCAGCAGCTTAGTGGACAGGGGACCTGAAAAACTGTTTTTT
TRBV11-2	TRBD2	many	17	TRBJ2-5	CASSLLGLAGGQETQYF	TGTGCCAGCAGCTTACTTGGACTAGCGGGAGGGCAGGAGACCCAGTACTTC
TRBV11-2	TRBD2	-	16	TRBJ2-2	CASSPRLADDTGELFF	TGTGCCAGCAGCCCACGACTAGCGGATGACACCGGGGAGCTGTTTTTT
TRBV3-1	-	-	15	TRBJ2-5	CASSQHPGRQETQYF	TGTGCCAGCAGCCAACACCCGGGACGGCAAGAGACCCAGTACTTC
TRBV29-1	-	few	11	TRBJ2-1	CSVADYNEQFF	TGCAGCGTTGCAGATTACAATGAGCAGTTCTTC